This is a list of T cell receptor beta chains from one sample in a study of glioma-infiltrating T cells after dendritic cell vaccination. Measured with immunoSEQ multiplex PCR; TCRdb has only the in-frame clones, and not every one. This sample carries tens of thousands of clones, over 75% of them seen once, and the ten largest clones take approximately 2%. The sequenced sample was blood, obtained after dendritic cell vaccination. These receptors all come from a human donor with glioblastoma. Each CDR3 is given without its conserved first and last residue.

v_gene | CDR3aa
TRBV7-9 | ASSFSLASRGETQY
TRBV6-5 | ASVDPRDLEKLF
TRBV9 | ASSVEEGLAAIDTQY
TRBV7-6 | ASSTGLAGGRYEQF
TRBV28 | ASSLDTNYGYT
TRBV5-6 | ASSPAERDNEQF
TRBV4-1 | ASSQERRGNTGELF
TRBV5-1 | ASSVLATETQY
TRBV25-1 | ASSEPGQGEKLF
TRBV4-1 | ASSQDPQTGNPRDTQY
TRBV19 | ASSIGRLAAGELF
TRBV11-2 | ASSLGLAGGPVTDTQY
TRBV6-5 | ASSQDRRSTGELF
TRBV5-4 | ASSPTGGLAGAEQY
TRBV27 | ASSFTSSNQPQH
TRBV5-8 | ASSYQGSRDETQY
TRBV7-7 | ASSPTGKFTEAF
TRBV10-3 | AISSNSSPLH
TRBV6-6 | ASSTVDTQY
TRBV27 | ASSALTSSQGSSYNEQF
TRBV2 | ASSEASYNEQF
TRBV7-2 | ASSSLGGAVNEKLF
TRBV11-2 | ASSSEGQGASQPQH
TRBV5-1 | ASSLARGNTIY
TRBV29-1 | SVEVYFGGPKTGELF
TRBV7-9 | ASSLVANTEAF
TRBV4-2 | ASSRDQGMAKNIQY
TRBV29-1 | SVTGTGETQY
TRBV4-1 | ASSGQGTLNTEAF
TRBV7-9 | ASPWGGSYNEQF